These 4 T cell receptor beta chains originate from one sample sequenced in a study of vaccination effects on CD4 cells after COVID-19. Antigen-specific CD4+ T cells were first expanded with viral peptide pools by the ViraFEST assay and only then sequenced. Subsequent to a culture period of under twelve days, CD4+ T cells were isolated. Previously uninfected by SARS-CoV-2, the vaccine recipients also showed negative nucleocapsid antibodies. No cognate antigen is known for these TCRs. This table comes from immunoSEQ multiplex PCR, and its TCRdb copy is limited to in-frame clones, with some not included. Of fewer than 30,000 clones detected, over 70% appear once; the ten largest clones hold under 13%. Sequencing used CD4+ T cells from PBMCs cultured with HCoV-NL63 spike peptides, obtained before COVID-19 vaccination. The origin of the receptors is a human donor who received a COVID-19 vaccine.

This chain connects TRBV5-1 to TRBJ2-7, with a weak D call TRBD2 (6 bases). The CDR3 contains 14 residues. With 6 bases removed from V and 2 bases from J, the gap between germline ends came to 15 bases. Germline V gene sequence: CDR1 SGHRS, CDR2 YFSETQ. The DNA of the CDR3 is TGCGCCAGCATGGATACGGGAGCCCCCTACGAGCAGTACTTC. This encodes CASMDTGAPYEQYF. The variable domain in full, with the rest retrieved from reference TRBV5-1 and TRBJ2-7, is KAGVTQTPRYLIKTRGQQVTLSCSPISGHRSVSWYQQTPGQGLQFLFEYFSETQRNKGNFPGRFSGRQFSNSRSEMNVSTLELGDSALYLCASMDTGAPYEQYFGPGTRLTVT.

On this clone: One junction end disagrees with the germline gene, perhaps due to a read error. Other DNA sequences in the same sample also yield this CDR3. The chain employs TRBV19 and TRBJ2-7; D is undetermined. The CDR3 has 12 residues. Germline V CDR1 and CDR2: LNHDA, SQIVND (reference sequence). CDR3 sequence: CASSQSSYEQYF. CDR3 DNA sequence: TGTGCCAGTAGTCAGAGCTCCTACGAGCAGTACTTT.

The chain combines TRBV5-4 with TRBJ2-5, with 11 bases lining up with TRBD2. The V segment lost 2 bases and the J segment 4 bases; nucleotides outside the gene matches: 4. The CDR3 is 15 residues long. Germline lookup yields CDR1 SGHNT and CDR2 YYREEE (reference sequence). The CDR3 is CASSFHTSGRETQYF. In nucleotides, the CDR3 is TGTGCCAGCAGCTTCCACACTAGCGGGAGAGAGACCCAGTACTTC. The entire variable domain, with the rest obtained from reference TRBV5-4 and TRBJ2-5, is as follows: ETGVTQSPTHLIKTRGQQVTLRCSSQSGHNTVSWYQQALGQGPQFIFQYYREEENGRGNFPPRFSGLQFPNYSSELNVNALELDDSALYLCASSFHTSGRETQYFGPGTRLLVL.

The V and J genes are TRBV2 and TRBJ1-2; TRBD1 matches at 8 bases. The germline CDR1 and CDR2 sequences are SNHLY and FYNNEI. This CDR3 has 14 residues. Trimming removed 4 bases from V and 8 bases from J; junction bases left unmatched: 9. DNA for the CDR3: TGTGCCAGCAGTGGACAGGGGACCGTCTGGGGCTACACCTTC. Translation: CASSGQGTVWGYTF.